This T cell receptor (beta chain) was recovered during a study of immune characterization of retroperitoneal liposarcoma. TCRdb re-called the PCR reads through MiXCR, storing one row per CDR3 protein. This table has around 2,300 distinct CDR3 sequences, roughly half appearing once. Trimming took off 2 bases at V and 3 bases at J, with 6 bases between the two ends. The germline gives CDR1 MNHNY, CDR2 SVGAGI (reference sequence). The CDR3 is made up of 13 amino acids. The clonotype comes from a female donor with retroperitoneal liposarcoma. The rearrangement joins TRBV6-6 to TRBJ2-3; D is unclear. Sequencing input: tumor tissue. The CDR3 nucleotides read TGTGCCAGCAGTTACGGTGGAACAGATACGCAGTATTTT. Residues: CASSYGGTDTQYF.